What follows describes a single TCR beta chain. Its antigen remains unknown. The J segment lost 15 bases and the V segment lost 7 bases, leaving 10 bases of the junction unmatched. CDR1 MNHNS and CDR2 SASEGT come from the germline V gene. The CDR3 sequence is 13 residues long. The PCR ran on 60 Vbeta and 13 Jbeta primers. TCRdb's copy holds only in-frame clones and misses some; the assay was immunoSEQ multiplex PCR. The sample has about 140,000 clones, and its top ten clones hold under 2.5%. The sample is drawn from a study of cytomegalovirus exposure and HLA in healthy donors. Overall study findings and caveats: A reported reduction in N-insertions relative to the approximately 670-donor mean was seen in an Asian-associated ancestry cluster in a later analysis. Investigators reported fewer than 200 TCR beta chains as tied to cytomegalovirus. The authors later found most CMV-associated TCR beta chains appeared HLA-restricted. A prior analysis recorded that most TCR beta V segments were productive about 87% or about 30% of the time.

The TCR was taken from a woman between 18 and 29 years old in good health and CMV-seronegative. The chain uses TRBV6-1 and TRBJ2-1, with 12 nucleotides matching TRBD2. The sequencing sample was made of PBMCs. The CDR3 region is CASNGLAGRFRFF. CDR3 sequence (DNA): TGTGCCAGCAACGGACTAGCGGGACGCTTTCGGTTCTTC.